This T cell receptor beta chain was captured by sequencing in a study of cytomegalovirus exposure and HLA in healthy donors. Study-level background: Unique TCR beta sequences numbering some 120 million came from 150 million to 200 million T cells in an earlier analysis.

Researchers ran the PCR with 60 Vbeta and 13 Jbeta primers. Assay: immunoSEQ multiplex PCR; the TCRdb copy retains only in-frame clones and omits some. Here the sample spans some 91,000 clones, approximately 80% being singletons. The J segment lost 2 bases and the V segment lost 0 bases, leaving 3 bases of the junction unmatched. Germline CDR1 ENHRY, CDR2 SYGVKD. This CDR3 has 15 amino acids. The genes are TRBV10-3 and TRBJ1-2; 7 bases line up with TRBD1. The clonotype originates from a woman aged 55-69 years in good health and CMV-seronegative. Sequenced material: PBMCs. The CDR3 reads CAISESETGNYGYTF. CDR3 bases: TGTGCCATCAGTGAGTCTGAGACAGGGAACTATGGCTACACCTTC.